The 17 T cell receptor beta chains below were found in one sample sequenced in a study of spatial heterogeneity in lung cancer. MiXCR was run by TCRdb on the 5' RACE reads, yielding one entry per CDR3 protein. The sample comprises 23,000 or so distinct CDR3 sequences, around 9.6% of which are singletons, and roughly 20% rests with the top ten. Time point noted: blood at routine non-recurrence follow-up after resection. This specimen was PBMCs, taken at follow-up. Source of these receptors: a male donor with early-stage non-small cell lung cancer.

This clonotype was detected only a few times. V usage is TRBV20-1 and J usage is TRBJ2-5; possible D gene TRBD2, 5 bases. Germline V gives CDR1 DFQATT, CDR2 SNEGSKA (reference sequence). V was shortened by 6 bases and J by 2 bases, with 16 bases between the two germline ends. The CDR3 runs to 14 residues. Here the CDR3 reads CSAPPAEEQETQYF. The CDR3, as DNA: TGCAGTGCCCCCCCGGCGGAGGAGCAAGAGACCCAGTACTTC.

The chain recombines TRBV4-3 with TRBJ2-2; 8 positions match TRBD1. V shed 5 bases, J shed 4 bases, and the junction held 9 bases outside the gene matches. This CDR3 is 16 amino acids long. The V gene's germline CDR1 is LGHNA and CDR2 YSLEER. The CDR3 sequence: CASSYIGDRGTGELFF. In DNA form, the CDR3 reads TGCGCCAGCAGCTACATAGGAGACAGGGGCACCGGGGAGCTGTTTTTT.

The table lists this clonotype with a few counts. This sequence joins TRBV3-1 and TRBJ1-1, with 9 bases that match TRBD1. The CDR3 is made up of 14 amino acids. Losses at the gene ends were 1 base for V and 9 bases for J; bases not matched to a gene: 6. CDR1 and CDR2 from the germline V gene are LGHDT and YNNKEL (reference sequence). The CDR3 bases are TGTGCCAGCAGCCAAGGACCGGGACAGGGTAAAGCTTTCTTT. It codes for CASSQGPGQGKAFF. Filled out from reference TRBV3-1 and TRBJ1-1, the complete variable domain reads DTAVSQTPKYLVTQMGNDKSIKCEQNLGHDTMYWYKQDSKKFLKIMFSYNNKELIINETVPNRFSPKSPDKAHLNLHINSLELGDSAVYFCASSQGPGQGKAFFGQGTRLTVV.

This clonotype was picked up many times. The chain has TRBV6-5 and TRBJ2-5; the D is unclear. Trimming left V 6 bases short and J 5 bases short, with 10 bases between. The germline CDR1 and CDR2 sequences are MNHEY and SVGAGI. The CDR3 extends over 12 amino acids. The chain's CDR3 is CASSPGWETQYF. The CDR3, as DNA: TGTGCCAGCAGCCCCGGGTGGGAGACCCAGTACTTC.

This clonotype appeared many times. One end of the junction varies from germline; a read error may be responsible. CDR3 region: CASSWALRGGPIF. For the CDR3, the DNA is TGTGCCAGCAGCTGGGCCCTCCGGGGGGGCCCGATCTTC. The rearrangement joins TRBV11-2 to TRBJ2-1, with TRBD2 matching 8 bases. Germline CDR1 SGHAT, CDR2 FQNNGV. The CDR3 sequence is 13 residues long.

The CDR3 sequence: CASRDVYEQYF. In nucleotides, the CDR3 is TGTGCCAGCAGGGACGTATACGAGCAGTACTTC. The chain uses TRBV6-2 or TRBV6-3 and TRBJ2-7; D remains unclear. V gave up 6 bases and J gave up 4 bases, with 7 bases separating them. The CDR3 has 11 residues. Germline CDR1 and CDR2: MNHEY and SVGEGT.

This clonotype was recorded many times. The chain uses TRBV4-3 and TRBJ1-1; a possible D gene is TRBD1 (5 bases). The CDR3 extends over 15 amino acids. Germline-derived CDR1 and CDR2 are LGHNA and YSLEER. Between the trimmed V and J ends, which lost 3 bases and 0 bases, there was a span of 11 bases. Written as DNA, the CDR3 is TGCGCCAGCAGCCAGGGGGAGGAGCTGAACACTGAAGCTTTCTTT. This sequence encodes CASSQGEELNTEAFF.

This clonotype was seen ten or more times. J is TRBJ2-3 and V is TRBV3-1, with unresolved D. The CDR3 loop spans 17 amino acids. V was shortened by 6 bases and J by 0 bases, with 19 bases between the two germline ends. Per the germline V gene, CDR1 is LGHDT and CDR2 is YNNKEL (reference sequence). The DNA for the CDR3 is TGTGCCAGCAGTTCCTTGGCGAGGCGCTCTAGCACAGATACGCAGTATTTT. Encoded protein: CASSSLARRSSTDTQYF.

The chain links TRBV20-1 to TRBJ1-2; the match to TRBD1 covers 7 bases. V lost 3 bases to trimming and J lost 4 bases; unmatched junction nucleotides: 11. CDR1 is DFQATT, CDR2 SNEGSKA, per germline (reference sequence). CDR3 length: 15 residues. CDR3: CSASPDREAGYGYTF. The CDR3 DNA follows: TGCAGTGCTAGTCCCGACAGGGAGGCTGGCTATGGCTACACCTTC.

This clonotype was observed many times. V and J are TRBV28 and TRBJ2-7; 7 bases map to TRBD1. Germline V gives CDR1 MDHEN, CDR2 SYDVKM. V shed 8 bases and J 0 bases; nucleotides not matched to a gene: 10. This CDR3 comprises 15 residues. This chain's CDR3 is CASHTGTVGSYEQYF. The DNA of the CDR3 is TGTGCCAGCCACACCGGGACAGTCGGCTCCTACGAGCAGTACTTC.

This clonotype turned up a few times. The rearrangement links TRBV9 to TRBJ1-2; D is ambiguous. This CDR3 spans 16 amino acids. The V gene lost 0 bases and the J gene lost 0 bases, with 12 bases spanning the gap. CDR1 SGDLS and CDR2 YYNGEE come from the germline V gene. The CDR3 DNA is TGTGCCAGCAGCGTAGGGAGCAAAGTCTCTAACTATGGCTACACCTTC. It codes for CASSVGSKVSNYGYTF.

The chain combines TRBV12-3 or TRBV12-4 with TRBJ1-5; D is unresolved. Trimming removed 1 base from V and 7 bases from J, with 11 bases in between. This CDR3 contains 14 residues. CDR3 protein: CASSLEWEGQPQHF. For the CDR3, the DNA is TGTGCCAGCAGTTTAGAGTGGGAAGGGCAGCCCCAGCATTTT.

This clonotype occurred a few times. The chain uses TRBV5-1 and TRBJ2-2, with 7 bases fitting TRBD1. The trim removed 5 bases at V and 2 bases at J, leaving 12 bases unmatched. CDR1 is SGHRS, CDR2 YFSETQ, per germline. The CDR3 extends over 17 amino acids. As DNA, the CDR3 is TGCGCCAGCAGAGATCGTTTGGGACAGCTTAACACCGGGGAGCTGTTTTTT. As protein: CASRDRLGQLNTGELFF. Full variable domain (remainder filled in from reference TRBV5-1 and TRBJ2-2): KAGVTQTPRYLIKTRGQQVTLSCSPISGHRSVSWYQQTPGQGLQFLFEYFSETQRNKGNFPGRFSGRQFSNSRSEMNVSTLELGDSALYLCASRDRLGQLNTGELFFGEGSRLTVL.

This clonotype has a count of ten or more. This chain connects TRBV10-2 to TRBJ2-5; possible D gene TRBD2, 5 bases. The CDR3 consists of 15 residues. The ends were cut back, 5 bases at V and 2 bases at J, with 15 bases in the middle. Per germline, CDR1 WSHSY and CDR2 SAAADI. CDR3 sequence (DNA): TGCGCCAGCAGTCCCGCCCTAGCCAGTCAAGAGACCCAGTACTTC. Residues: CASSPALASQETQYF.

The sample holds a few counts of this clonotype. V usage is TRBV7-6 and J usage is TRBJ1-5, with no clear D. The length of the CDR3 is 16 residues. Germline CDR1 SGHVS, CDR2 FNYEAQ. V was pared by 1 base and J by 2 bases, with 12 bases between. Here the CDR3 reads CASSLGVGMGNQPQHF. As DNA, the CDR3 is TGTGCCAGCAGCTTAGGGGTGGGGATGGGCAATCAGCCCCAGCATTTT.

This clonotype was counted a single time. The chain combines TRBV6-5 with TRBJ2-7; D is undetermined. V was pared by 0 bases and J by 3 bases, with 6 bases between. Germline CDR1 is MNHEY and CDR2 is SVGAGI. This CDR3 is 13 amino acids long. For the CDR3, the DNA is TGTGCCAGCAGTTACTCCCTCAGCTACGAGCAGTACTTC. Protein sequence: CASSYSLSYEQYF.

This chain links TRBV2 with TRBJ1-5; TRBD1 aligns across 7 bases. Germline CDR1 reads SNHLY; CDR2 reads FYNNEI. V dropped 4 bases and J dropped 4; count of bases not matched to a gene: 4. CDR3 size: 14 residues. The CDR3: CASSGQGLNQPQHF. CDR3 nucleotides: TGTGCCAGCAGTGGACAGGGCCTAAATCAGCCCCAGCATTTT.